These 6 T cell receptor beta chains were all obtained from the same sample, sequenced in a study of T cells after yellow fever vaccination. TCRdb called the 5' RACE reads again in MiXCR, with one record for every CDR3 protein. The profile covers approximately 550,000 distinct CDR3 sequences, with 19% appearing a single time and 14% taken by the ten largest. The sequencing here drew on PBMCs, taken 15 days after the yellow fever booster vaccination. Receptor source: a man younger than 45 who received the YFV17D yellow fever vaccine.

This clonotype showed up many times. V and J are TRBV20-1 and TRBJ2-3; TRBD2 matches at 8 bases. With V trimmed by 6 bases and J by 3 bases, 8 bases remained unmatched. Germline CDR1 DFQATT, CDR2 SNEGSKA (reference sequence). The CDR3 contains 14 residues. Written as DNA, the CDR3 is TGCAGTGCCACCGGGGGGGCGGGGACAGATACGCAGTATTTT. It codes for CSATGGAGTDTQYF.

This clonotype was observed a few times. The chain uses TRBV5-1 and TRBJ2-7; D gene uncertain. The length of the CDR3 is 14 residues. Germline V gene lookup returns CDR1 SGHRS and CDR2 YFSETQ. V lost 3 bases and J lost 4, with 14 bases in between. The CDR3 here is CASSSDSPLYEQYF. In nucleotides, the CDR3 is TGCGCCAGCAGCTCAGATTCCCCTCTGTACGAGCAGTACTTC.

About this clonotype itself: The conserved phenylalanine or tryptophan normally closing the CDR3 is absent here, so this likely arose from a read error. The chain links TRBV9 to TRBJ2-3; D unclear. The germline V gene has CDR1 SGDLS and CDR2 YYNGEE. The CDR3 contains 15 residues. Trimming cost V 0 bases and J 4 bases, with 12 bases left between them. CDR3 residues: CASSVGQEVADTQYL. The DNA for the CDR3 is TGTGCCAGCAGCGTAGGGCAAGAGGTGGCAGATACGCAGTATTTA.

The chain carries TRBV20-1 and TRBJ2-7, with D possibly matching TRBD1 (5 bases). Trimming left V 6 bases short and J 7 bases short, with 16 bases between. The CDR3 contains 12 residues. CDR1 and CDR2 (germline): DFQATT, SNEGSKA (reference sequence). The CDR3 sequence: CSAPGPRREQYF. DNA for the CDR3: TGCAGTGCCCCAGGGCCCCGACGGGAGCAGTACTTC.

CDR3 nucleotides: TGCAGTGCCGGGACAGGAAACTACGAGCAGTACTTC. Its translation is CSAGTGNYEQYF. The chain joins TRBV20-1 to TRBJ2-7; 8 bases are shared with TRBD1. The CDR3 loop spans 12 amino acids. Germline V gene data show CDR1 as DFQATT and CDR2 as SNEGSKA (reference sequence). V dropped 6 bases and J dropped 3; count of bases not matched to a gene: 4.

The V and J genes are TRBV6-1 and TRBJ2-7; D gene ambiguous. The V end lost 5 bases, the J end lost 5 bases, and 13 bases lay between the germline ends. Germline V lookup: CDR1 MNHNS, CDR2 SASEGT. The CDR3 has 13 amino acids. CDR3 in DNA: TGTGCCAGCAGTACCAACCCGAGCAACGAGCAGTACTTC. This codes for CASSTNPSNEQYF.